Following are 11 T cell receptor beta chains from one sample sequenced in a study of glioma-infiltrating T cells after dendritic cell vaccination. Method: immunoSEQ multiplex PCR; TCRdb's copy keeps in-frame clones and lacks some. Here the sample spans about 96,000 clones, around three quarters being singletons. Sequenced material: blood, taken before dendritic cell vaccination. These TCRs come from a human donor with glioblastoma.

This chain links TRBV6-6 with TRBJ2-1; 8 positions match TRBD1. Per the germline V gene, CDR1 is MNHNY and CDR2 is SVGAGI (reference sequence). CDR3 length: 16 residues. Trimming cost V 2 bases and J 1 base; bases outside gene matches: 4. The CDR3 DNA sequence: TGTGCCAGCAGTTACCCAGGACAGGGATCCTACAATGAGCAGTTCTTC. This encodes CASSYPGQGSYNEQFF.

The chain uses TRBV28 and TRBJ2-7; 7 positions match TRBD1. The germline gives CDR1 MDHEN, CDR2 SYDVKM. Trimming cost V 6 bases and J 5 bases; bases outside gene matches: 13. The CDR3 consists of 15 residues. This CDR3 is CASSLPGTEGNEQYF. CDR3 DNA: TGTGCCAGCAGCCTACCCGGGACAGAAGGTAACGAGCAGTACTTC.

The chain links TRBV19 to TRBJ2-3; 10 bases are shared with TRBD2. The CDR3 covers 16 residues. Germline loops: CDR1 LNHDA, CDR2 SQIVND (reference sequence). The V segment lost 5 bases and the J segment 3 bases; nucleotides outside the gene matches: 8. The CDR3 loop reads CASSPRAGGPTDTQYF. The CDR3 DNA is TGTGCCAGTAGTCCGAGAGCGGGGGGGCCGACAGATACGCAGTATTTT.

The V call is TRBV7-9, the J call TRBJ1-5; D perhaps matches TRBD1 (5 bases). CDR3 length equals 17 residues. Germline V gives CDR1 SEHNR, CDR2 FQNEAQ (reference sequence). Deletions cut 0 bases from V and 4 bases from J, with 16 bases between. The chain's CDR3 is CASSLAFETVGNQPQHF. DNA of the CDR3: TGTGCCAGCAGCTTAGCGTTTGAGACAGTAGGGAATCAGCCCCAGCATTTT.

This sequence joins TRBV5-1 and TRBJ1-2, with a tentative D call TRBD1 (6 bases). The germline CDR1 and CDR2 sequences are SGHRS and YFSETQ. This CDR3 has 15 residues. With 0 bases removed from V and 3 bases from J, the gap between germline ends came to 12 bases. In DNA form, the CDR3 reads TGCGCCAGCAGCTTGGTCGCAGGGGCCGACTATGGCTACACCTTC. This gives the protein CASSLVAGADYGYTF.

CDR3 protein: CASSYQEDQPQHF. CDR3 DNA sequence: TGTGCCAGCAGCTACCAGGAAGATCAGCCCCAGCATTTT. V and J are TRBV6-5 and TRBJ1-5; no definite D call. Looked up from germline, CDR1 is MNHEY and CDR2 is SVGAGI. The CDR3 is 13 amino acids. V was shortened by 6 bases and J by 5 bases, with 11 bases between the two germline ends.

V and J are TRBV9 and TRBJ2-7, with 7 bases aligning to TRBD1. The CDR3 contains 17 residues. V dropped 0 bases and J dropped 7; count of bases not matched to a gene: 16. Germline CDR1 and CDR2: SGDLS and YYNGEE. In nucleotides, the CDR3 is TGTGCCAGCAGCGTAGGTGCCCGAGACAGGGCTATGGGGGAGCAGTACTTC. This gives the protein CASSVGARDRAMGEQYF.

This chain uses TRBV5-1 with TRBJ2-7; 8 nucleotides line up with TRBD1. CDR1 and CDR2 from the germline V gene are SGHRS and YFSETQ. V shed 4 bases and J 0 bases; nucleotides not matched to a gene: 9. The CDR3 totals 16 residues. CDR3 sequence reads: CASSRSRTGSSYEQYF. CDR3 nucleotides: TGCGCCAGCAGCCGTTCCAGGACAGGGAGCTCCTACGAGCAGTACTTC.

This clone appeared a few times. The gene calls are TRBV9 and TRBJ2-3, with 12 bases identical to TRBD1. V shed 3 bases and J 4 bases; nucleotides not matched to a gene: 6. The CDR3 has 16 residues. The germline CDR1 and CDR2 sequences are SGDLS and YYNGEE. For the CDR3, the DNA is TGTGCCAGCAGCGCCCTAGGGACAGGGGGCCCAGATACGCAGTATTTT. This sequence encodes CASSALGTGGPDTQYF. The whole variable domain, remainder taken from reference TRBV9 and TRBJ2-3, is DSGVTQTPKHLITATGQRVTLRCSPRSGDLSVYWYQQSLDQGLQFLIQYYNGEERAKGNILERFSAQQFPDLHSELNLSSLELGDSALYFCASSALGTGGPDTQYFGPGTRLTVL.

The chain uses TRBV7-2 and TRBJ1-2; D gene unclear. Trimming left V 1 base short and J 8 bases short, with 17 bases between. This CDR3 is 15 amino acids long. Looked up from germline, CDR1 is SGHTA and CDR2 is FQGNSA. CDR3 sequence reads: CASSLVNLLRGGYTF. In DNA form, the CDR3 reads TGTGCCAGCAGCTTAGTCAATCTCCTTCGAGGCGGCTACACCTTC.

This clone was picked up a small number of times. The rearrangement joins TRBV9 to TRBJ1-2, with a possible D match to TRBD1 (5 bases). Germline values: CDR1 SGDLS, CDR2 YYNGEE. This CDR3 region has 17 residues. Trimming took off 0 bases at V and 1 base at J, with 16 bases between the two ends. The CDR3 loop reads CASSVEVGGSLNYGYTF. In DNA form, the CDR3 reads TGTGCCAGCAGCGTAGAAGTGGGGGGATCTCTTAACTATGGCTACACCTTC.